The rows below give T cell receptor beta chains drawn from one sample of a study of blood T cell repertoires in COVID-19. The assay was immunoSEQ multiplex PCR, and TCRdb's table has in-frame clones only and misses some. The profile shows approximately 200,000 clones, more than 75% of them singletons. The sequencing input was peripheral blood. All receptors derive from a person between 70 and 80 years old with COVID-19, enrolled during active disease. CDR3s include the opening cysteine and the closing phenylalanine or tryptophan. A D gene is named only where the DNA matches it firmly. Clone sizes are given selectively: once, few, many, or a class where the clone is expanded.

TGCAGCGCGTCCAGGGGGCGTGCGGCCGGGGAGCTGTTTTTT | CSASRGRAAGELFF | TRBJ2-2 | TRBV29-1 | 14 | TRBD1 | NA
TGTGCCAGCAGCTTGGAGGGGACAGGGAGTGAAAAACTGTTTTTT | CASSLEGTGSEKLFF | TRBJ1-4 | TRBV5-4 | 15 | TRBD1 | NA
TGTGCCAGCAGCCCCAGCGGGTTGAGCTCCTACAATGAGCAGTTCTTC | CASSPSGLSSYNEQFF | TRBJ2-1 | TRBV7-8 | 16 | NA | NA
TGTGCCAGCACCTTCTCCGGGACAGGAGGCCTAAACGAGCAGTACTTC | CASTFSGTGGLNEQYF | TRBJ2-7 | TRBV27 | 16 | TRBD1 | NA
TGCGCCAGCAGCCAAGATGGAGGAGTAGGCACAGATACGCAGTATTTT | CASSQDGGVGTDTQYF | TRBJ2-3 | TRBV4-3 | 16 | NA | NA
TGTGCCACCACCACGGGACAGAATAATTCACCCCTCCACTTT | CATTTGQNNSPLHF | TRBJ1-6 | TRBV18 | 14 | TRBD1 | NA
TGTGCCATCAGTGAGTTCTCCACAGATACGCAGTATTTT | CAISEFSTDTQYF | TRBJ2-3 | TRBV10-3 | 13 | NA | NA
TGTGCCAGCTCACCACCGGGGAGGGAAGAGACCCAGTACTTC | CASSPPGREETQYF | TRBJ2-5 | TRBV18 | 14 | TRBD2 | NA
TGTGCCAGCATTGGGGGACACTCTGGAAACACCATATATTTT | CASIGGHSGNTIYF | TRBJ1-3 | TRBV6-6 | 14 | NA | NA
TGTGCCAGCAGAGTAATTGACAGCAGCGTCTCTGGCTACACCTTC | CASRVIDSSVSGYTF | TRBJ1-2 | TRBV28 | 15 | NA | NA
TGTGCCAGCAGTTATTCAGGTACCGGTACGCAGTATTTT | CASSYSGTGTQYF | TRBJ2-3 | TRBV6-2/TRBV6-3 | 13 | NA | NA
TGTGCCAGCAGCCAAATCGGGAGTGGTGTGTCACCCCTCCACTTT | CASSQIGSGVSPLHF | TRBJ1-6 | TRBV3-1/TRBV3-2 | 15 | NA | NA
TGTGCCAGCAGCCTTACAGGGGGGAGCACAGATACGCAGTATTTT | CASSLTGGSTDTQYF | TRBJ2-3 | TRBV7-3 | 15 | TRBD1 | NA
TGCAGCGCCCAAGGGGTAGGGGGCATCAACACTGAAGCTTTCTTT | CSAQGVGGINTEAFF | TRBJ1-1 | TRBV29-1 | 15 | TRBD1 | NA
TGCGCCAGCAGCTTGTGGGGGGACGCGAACACCGGGGAGCTGTTTTTT | CASSLWGDANTGELFF | TRBJ2-2 | TRBV5-1 | 16 | NA | few
TGTGCCAGTAGTATCTTTGCGGGAGAATCTTACGAGCAGTACTTC | CASSIFAGESYEQYF | TRBJ2-7 | TRBV19 | 15 | TRBD2 | NA
TGCGCCAGCAGCCAAGATCGATCGGGGCAGCCCCAGCATTTT | CASSQDRSGQPQHF | TRBJ1-5 | TRBV4-3 | 14 | NA | NA
TGTGCCAGCAGCTTGGACAAGTATGGCTACACCTTC | CASSLDKYGYTF | TRBJ1-2 | TRBV5-4 | 12 | NA | NA
TGTGCCTGGAGTCCCGACAGGGGTGAAAAACTGTTTTTT | CAWSPDRGEKLFF | TRBJ1-4 | TRBV30 | 13 | TRBD1 | once
TGTGCCAGCAGCCAAGACACCACAGGGGGTTCCTACAATGAGCAGTTCTTC | CASSQDTTGGSYNEQFF | TRBJ2-1 | TRBV4-2 | 17 | TRBD1 | NA
TGTGCCAGCAGCTGGTACAGGGACTCCTACGAGCAGTACTTC | CASSWYRDSYEQYF | TRBJ2-7 | TRBV5-8 | 14 | NA | NA
TGTGCCAGTAGAACCGGACAGGGAAAAGAGACCCAGTACTTC | CASRTGQGKETQYF | TRBJ2-5 | TRBV19 | 14 | TRBD1 | NA
TGTGCCAGCAGCTACGGACTAGCGGGGCGAGACGAGCAGTACTTC | CASSYGLAGRDEQYF | TRBJ2-7 | TRBV7-2 | 15 | TRBD2 | NA
TGTGCCAGCAGGTCAGCGGGGGTATCCCCAAGTACGCAGTATTTT | CASRSAGVSPSTQYF | TRBJ2-3 | TRBV6-5 | 15 | TRBD2 | NA
TGTGCCAGCAGCCCGCACGCTCTAGCGGGAGCTCTCCACGAGCAGTACTTC | CASSPHALAGALHEQYF | TRBJ2-7 | TRBV3-1/TRBV3-2 | 17 | TRBD2 | NA
TGTGCCAGCAGTGAACTGTACAGGGGAGGCACCGGGGAGCTGTTTTTT | CASSELYRGGTGELFF | TRBJ2-2 | TRBV6-1 | 16 | NA | NA
TGTGCCAGCAGTTTCAGGGGTGGGTGGAATTCACCCCTCCACTTT | CASSFRGGWNSPLHF | TRBJ1-6 | TRBV28 | 15 | NA | NA
TGTGCCAGCAGCCAAGTAAATTCACCCCTCCACTTT | CASSQVNSPLHF | TRBJ1-6 | TRBV14 | 12 | NA | NA
NA | CASSREQFFTGTHYNEQFF | TRBJ2-1 | TRBV9 | 19 | NA | few
TGCGCCAGCAGTCAGCAAACAACAGGGGCCTCGACCAACACTGAAGCTTTCTTT | CASSQQTTGASTNTEAFF | TRBJ1-1 | TRBV23-1 | 18 | TRBD1 | NA
TGTGCCAGCAGCTTGGACTTCGGGACTCAATATGGCTACACCTTC | CASSLDFGTQYGYTF | TRBJ1-2 | TRBV5-5 | 15 | NA | NA
TGTGCCAGCAGCTTAGCAGCGGGGGGCGCGACCGGGGAGCTGTTTTTT | CASSLAAGGATGELFF | TRBJ2-2 | TRBV7-2 | 16 | TRBD2 | NA
TGTGCCAGTAGTATATCGGGGGATTCGGGCTACACCTTC | CASSISGDSGYTF | TRBJ1-2 | TRBV19 | 13 | NA | NA
TGTGCCAGCAGTGAATTAGGGGGAGGGGGAACAGATACGCAGTATTTT | CASSELGGGGTDTQYF | TRBJ2-3 | TRBV2 | 16 | NA | NA
TGTGCCATCAGTGGAGGGAGACGCACAGATACGCAGTATTTT | CAISGGRRTDTQYF | TRBJ2-3 | TRBV10-3 | 14 | NA | NA